The 12 T cell receptor beta chains below come from one sample, sequenced in a study of CD8+ T cells in alopecia areata. Treatment meaning: oral pan-JAK inhibitor, 5-10 mg twice daily. Extracted from the samples, RNA was reverse transcribed into cDNA to serve as the sequencing template. Some clones are missing from TCRdb's copy, which holds only in-frame ones; the method was immunoSEQ multiplex PCR. The sample records fewer than 200,000 clones, about 61% being singletons. Source: CD4+ T cells sorted from blood, taken between weeks 55 and 65, from a patient treated with tofacitinib. All receptors derive from a human donor with alopecia areata.

This clone counts as medium-sized. The gene calls are TRBV15 and TRBJ2-5; TRBD1 matches 7 bases. V lost 5 bases and J lost 5; bases outside the gene matches: 8. The CDR3 is 14 amino acids. Germline values: CDR1 LNHNV, CDR2 YYDKDF (reference sequence). In DNA, the CDR3 is TGTGCCACCAGCGTGCGAGGGGGCATGGAGACCCAGTACTTC. Protein: CATSVRGGMETQYF. Using reference TRBV15 and TRBJ2-5 for the parts outside the CDR3, the full variable domain is DAMVIQNPRYQVTQFGKPVTLSCSQTLNHNVMYWYQQKSSQAPKLLFHYYDKDFNNEADTPDNFQSRRPNTSFCFLDIRSPGLGDTAMYLCATSVRGGMETQYFGPGTRLLVL.

The V call is TRBV27, the J call TRBJ2-3; 8 bases align to TRBD2. CDR1 and CDR2 (germline): MNHEY, SMNVEV (reference sequence). With V trimmed by 6 bases and J by 4 bases, 9 bases remained unmatched. The CDR3 runs 15 residues. CDR3 region: CASSRRGGYADTQYF. For the CDR3, the DNA is TGTGCCAGCAGCCGACGGGGGGGATATGCAGATACGCAGTATTTT.

The CDR3 DNA follows: TGTGCCAGCAGCCTCGGGACTAGATTCTCCGGGGAGCTGTTTTTT. Its protein product is CASSLGTRFSGELFF. The chain is built from TRBV4-2 and TRBJ2-2; TRBD2 aligns across 8 bases. The V gene end was trimmed by 4 bases and the J gene end by 6 bases; junction bases not matched to a gene: 7. This CDR3 has 15 residues. The germline V gene encodes CDR1 LGHNA and CDR2 YNFKEQ.

The chain is built from TRBV20-1 and TRBJ1-1; 7 bases are shared with TRBD1. Germline V gene sequence: CDR1 DFQATT, CDR2 SNEGSKA (reference sequence). With 3 bases clipped from V and 11 bases from J, the junction kept 6 bases outside the gene matches. The CDR3 runs to 11 residues. The CDR3 sequence: CSASDRVAAFF. The CDR3 nucleotides are TGCAGTGCTAGCGACAGGGTGGCGGCTTTCTTT.

The genes are TRBV5-8 and TRBJ1-4; D ambiguous. Germline CDR1 and CDR2: SGHTS and YDEGEE. Trimming took off 4 bases at V and 8 bases at J, with 9 bases between the two ends. The CDR3 length is 12 residues. The CDR3: CASSQDGEKLFF. The CDR3 DNA follows: TGTGCCAGCAGCCAGGACGGAGAAAAACTGTTTTTT. The variable domain in full, with the rest retrieved from reference TRBV5-8 and TRBJ1-4, is EAGVTQSPTHLIKTRGQQATLRCSPISGHTSVYWYQQALGLGLQFLLWYDEGEERNRGNFPPRFSGRQFPNYSSELNVNALELEDSALYLCASSQDGEKLFFGSGTQLSVL.

The V gene is TRBV29-1, the J gene TRBJ2-7, with 11 bases that match TRBD1. Germline lookup yields CDR1 SQVTM and CDR2 ANQGSEA. With V trimmed by 7 bases and J by 5 bases, 16 bases remained unmatched. The CDR3 spans 16 residues. As DNA, the CDR3 is TGCAGCGCCGCCCAGCGCCGAGGACAGGGGGCCAACGAGCAGTACTTC. This codes for CSAAQRRGQGANEQYF.

The sample holds a few counts of this clone. The rearrangement joins TRBV11-2 to TRBJ2-1; D gene uncertain. The CDR3 covers 13 residues. V was cut by 0 bases and J by 11 bases, with 11 bases left in between. The germline V gene has CDR1 SGHAT and CDR2 FQNNGV. This CDR3 is CASSLDALRKQFF. CDR3 DNA sequence: TGTGCCAGCAGCTTAGACGCTCTCAGAAAGCAGTTCTTC. Together with reference TRBV11-2 and TRBJ2-1, the CDR3 gives the full variable domain: EAGVAQSPRYKIIEKRQSVAFWCNPISGHATLYWYQQILGQGPKLLIQFQNNGVVDDSQLPKDRFSAERLKGVDSTLKIQPAKLEDSAVYLCASSLDALRKQFFGPGTRLTVL.

In regard to this clone: One end of the junction fails to match germline, which may point to a read error. V and J are TRBV9 and TRBJ1-4; 7 nucleotides agree with TRBD1. CDR3 length equals 18 residues. CDR1 is SGDLS and CDR2 is YYNGEE in the germline V gene. The DNA for the CDR3 is TGTGCCAGCAGCGCGGGACCGGGACAGTTGGCAACTAATGAAAAACTGCTTTTT. Translated: CASSAGPGQLATNEKLLF.

J is TRBJ2-5 and V is TRBV4-1, with TRBD2 matching over 14 bases. The length of the CDR3 is 19 residues. The junction had 11 bases not matched to a gene; V was cut back by 5 bases and J by 0 bases. Per germline, CDR1 MGHRA and CDR2 YSYEKL. CDR3 nucleotide sequence: TGCGCCAGCAGCGATGGACTAGCGGGGGGCCGCTACTACCAAGAGACCCAGTACTTC. Protein sequence: CASSDGLAGGRYYQETQYF.

This chain joins TRBV9 and TRBJ1-2; 12 nucleotides align to TRBD1. The V gene's germline CDR1 is SGDLS and CDR2 YYNGEE. V dropped 0 bases and J dropped 8; count of bases not matched to a gene: 5. The CDR3 is 15 residues long. In nucleotides, the CDR3 is TGTGCCAGCAGCGTAGGTGGGACAGGGGGCAGAGGCTACACCTTC. Encoded protein: CASSVGGTGGRGYTF.

This clone has only a few counts. V and J are TRBV11-2 and TRBJ1-1; D uncertain. The CDR3 extends over 15 amino acids. The V end lost 0 bases, the J end lost 0 bases, and 8 bases lay between the germline ends. Germline assignment: CDR1 SGHAT and CDR2 FQNNGV. CDR3 protein: CASSLDPSVNTEAFF. CDR3 in DNA: TGTGCCAGCAGCTTAGACCCCTCGGTGAACACTGAAGCTTTCTTT. Full variable domain (outside the CDR3, taken from reference TRBV11-2 and TRBJ1-1): EAGVAQSPRYKIIEKRQSVAFWCNPISGHATLYWYQQILGQGPKLLIQFQNNGVVDDSQLPKDRFSAERLKGVDSTLKIQPAKLEDSAVYLCASSLDPSVNTEAFFGQGTRLTVV.

The rearrangement links TRBV15 to TRBJ1-6; 10 positions match TRBD1. This CDR3 has 15 amino acids. The ends lost 0 bases at V and 11 bases at J; junction bases unmatched: 4. Per germline, CDR1 LNHNV and CDR2 YYDKDF (reference sequence). CDR3 nucleotide sequence: TGTGCCACCAGCAGAGAGCGGACAGGGGGGACACCCCTCCACTTT. It specifies CATSRERTGGTPLHF.